This TCR beta chain was profiled in a study of blood T cell repertoires in COVID-19. This clone was observed a few times. Some clones are missing from TCRdb's copy, which holds only in-frame ones; the method was immunoSEQ multiplex PCR. The data hold around 250,000 clones, with around 86% observed a single time. Germline lookup yields CDR1 SGHRS and CDR2 YFSETQ. V was clipped by 3 bases and J by 0 bases; unmatched bases: 0. The CDR3 runs to 15 residues. This sequence was found in a woman aged 50 to 60 who had recovered from COVID-19. This rearrangement joins TRBV5-1 to TRBJ2-7; 13 positions match TRBD2. Sequences were obtained from PBMCs or T cells enriched from blood (not recorded which). CDR3 amino acids: CASSWTSGSSYEQYF. For the CDR3, the DNA is TGCGCCAGCAGCTGGACTAGCGGGAGCTCCTACGAGCAGTACTTC. The variable domain in full, completed from reference TRBV5-1 and TRBJ2-7, reads KAGVTQTPRYLIKTRGQQVTLSCSPISGHRSVSWYQQTPGQGLQFLFEYFSETQRNKGNFPGRFSGRQFSNSRSEMNVSTLELGDSALYLCASSWTSGSSYEQYFGPGTRLTVT.